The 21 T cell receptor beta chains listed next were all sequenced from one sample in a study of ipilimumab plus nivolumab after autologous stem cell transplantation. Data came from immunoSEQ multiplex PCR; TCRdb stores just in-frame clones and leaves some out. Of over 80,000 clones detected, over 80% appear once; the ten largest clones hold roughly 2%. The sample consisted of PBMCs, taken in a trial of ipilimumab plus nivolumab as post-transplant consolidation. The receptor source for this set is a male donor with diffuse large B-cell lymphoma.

As DNA, the CDR3 is TGTGCCAGCTCACCAGTAAAGGGGAATCAGCCCCAGCATTTT. Its protein product is CASSPVKGNQPQHF. The genes are TRBV18 and TRBJ1-5; D may be TRBD1 (5 bases). Germline CDR1 reads KGHSH; CDR2 reads LQKENI. V shed 2 bases and J shed 4 bases, with 9 bases lying between them. This CDR3 is built from 14 residues.

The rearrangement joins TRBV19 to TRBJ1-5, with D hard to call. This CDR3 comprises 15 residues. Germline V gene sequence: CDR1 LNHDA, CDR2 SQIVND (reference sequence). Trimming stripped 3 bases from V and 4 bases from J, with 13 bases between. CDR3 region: CASSIGRSFNQPQHF. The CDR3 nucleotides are TGTGCCAGTAGTATTGGTAGGTCCTTTAATCAGCCCCAGCATTTT.

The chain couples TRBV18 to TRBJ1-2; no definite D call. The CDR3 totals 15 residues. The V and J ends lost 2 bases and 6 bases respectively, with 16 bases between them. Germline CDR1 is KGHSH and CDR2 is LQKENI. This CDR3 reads CASSPIRGIGDGYTF. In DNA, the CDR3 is TGTGCCAGCTCACCAATTAGAGGGATCGGGGATGGCTACACCTTC.

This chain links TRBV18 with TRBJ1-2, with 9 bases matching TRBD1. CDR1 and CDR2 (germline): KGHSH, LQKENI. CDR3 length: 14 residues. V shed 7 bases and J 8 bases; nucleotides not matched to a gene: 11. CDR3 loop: CASLPGQGRGGYTF. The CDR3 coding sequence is TGTGCCAGCTTACCTGGACAGGGGCGAGGGGGCTACACCTTC.

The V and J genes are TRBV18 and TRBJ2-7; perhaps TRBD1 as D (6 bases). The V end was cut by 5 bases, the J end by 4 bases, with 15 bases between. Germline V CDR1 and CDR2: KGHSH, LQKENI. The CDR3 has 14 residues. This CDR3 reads CASSSDKQGYEQYF. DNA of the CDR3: TGTGCCAGCTCATCGGACAAACAGGGTTACGAGCAGTACTTC.

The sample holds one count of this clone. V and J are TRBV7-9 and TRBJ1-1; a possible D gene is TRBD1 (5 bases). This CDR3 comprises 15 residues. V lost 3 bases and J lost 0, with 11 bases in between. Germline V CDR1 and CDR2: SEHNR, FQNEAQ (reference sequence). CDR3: CASSLGPFMNTEAFF. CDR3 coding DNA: TGTGCCAGCAGCTTGGGGCCCTTCATGAACACTGAAGCTTTCTTT.

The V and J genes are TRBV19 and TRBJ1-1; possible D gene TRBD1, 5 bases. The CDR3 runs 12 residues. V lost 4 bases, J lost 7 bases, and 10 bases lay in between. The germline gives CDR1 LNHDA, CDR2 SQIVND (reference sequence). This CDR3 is CASSSDSYEAFF. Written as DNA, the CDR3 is TGTGCCAGTAGTAGTGACAGCTATGAAGCTTTCTTT.

CDR3 sequence: CASSYFGGHEQYF. CDR3 bases: TGTGCCAGCAGTTACTTTGGAGGCCACGAGCAGTACTTC. The rearrangement uses TRBV6-5 and TRBJ2-7, with a weak D call TRBD2 (5 bases). The V and J ends lost 1 base and 5 bases respectively, with 9 bases between them. The CDR3 sequence is 13 residues long. Germline V gene data show CDR1 as MNHEY and CDR2 as SVGAGI.

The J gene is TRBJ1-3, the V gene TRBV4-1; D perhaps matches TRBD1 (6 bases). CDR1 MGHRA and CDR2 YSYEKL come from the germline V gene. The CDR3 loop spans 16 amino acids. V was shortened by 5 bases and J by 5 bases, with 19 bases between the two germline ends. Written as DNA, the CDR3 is TGCGCCAGCAGCACAACCACGACAGGCGGGAGAAACACCATATATTTT. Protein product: CASSTTTTGGRNTIYF.

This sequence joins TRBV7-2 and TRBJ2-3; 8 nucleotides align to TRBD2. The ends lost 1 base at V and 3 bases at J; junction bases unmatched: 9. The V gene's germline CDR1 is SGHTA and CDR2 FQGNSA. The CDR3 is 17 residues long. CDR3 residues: CASSLGPKREPTDTQYF. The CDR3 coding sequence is TGTGCCAGCAGCTTAGGACCCAAGCGGGAGCCAACAGATACGCAGTATTTT.

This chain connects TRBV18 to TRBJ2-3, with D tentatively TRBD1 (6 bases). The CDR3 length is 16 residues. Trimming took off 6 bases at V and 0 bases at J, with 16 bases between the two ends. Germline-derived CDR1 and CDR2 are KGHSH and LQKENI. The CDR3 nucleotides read TGTGCCAGCTCGAGACTGGACAGCTCTAGCACAGATACGCAGTATTTT. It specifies CASSRLDSSSTDTQYF.

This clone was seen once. DNA for the CDR3: TGTGCCAGCAGTGAAGAAGGGGGGAGGGACAGAGTCATGAACACTGAAGCTTTCTTT. Amino acids: CASSEEGGRDRVMNTEAFF. V is TRBV6-1 and J is TRBJ1-1, with TRBD1 identical over 7 bases. Losses at the gene ends were 1 base for V and 0 bases for J; bases not matched to a gene: 14. The germline CDR1 and CDR2 sequences are MNHNS and SASEGT. The CDR3 is made up of 19 amino acids.

In DNA form, the CDR3 reads TGTGCCAGCAGCTCCGGCCCCAGTACGGATTCACCCCTCCACTTT. It is translated as CASSSGPSTDSPLHF. The V gene is TRBV5-4, the J gene TRBJ1-6; D gene unclear. The CDR3 extends over 15 amino acids. The germline CDR1 and CDR2 sequences are SGHNT and YYREEE (reference sequence). V was shortened by 3 bases and J by 8 bases, with 15 bases between the two germline ends. Full variable domain (outside the CDR3, taken from reference TRBV5-4 and TRBJ1-6): ETGVTQSPTHLIKTRGQQVTLRCSSQSGHNTVSWYQQALGQGPQFIFQYYREEENGRGNFPPRFSGLQFPNYSSELNVNALELDDSALYLCASSSGPSTDSPLHFGNGTRLTVT.

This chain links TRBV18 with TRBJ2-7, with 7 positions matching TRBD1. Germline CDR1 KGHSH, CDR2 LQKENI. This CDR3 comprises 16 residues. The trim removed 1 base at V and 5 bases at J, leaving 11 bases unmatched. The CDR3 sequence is CASSPQALQGLHEQYF. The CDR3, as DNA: TGTGCCAGCTCACCACAGGCGCTACAGGGGTTACACGAGCAGTACTTC.

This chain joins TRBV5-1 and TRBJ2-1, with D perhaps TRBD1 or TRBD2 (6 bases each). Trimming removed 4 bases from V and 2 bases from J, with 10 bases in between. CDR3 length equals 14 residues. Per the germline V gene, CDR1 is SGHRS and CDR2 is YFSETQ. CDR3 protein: CASSGGTTYNEQFF. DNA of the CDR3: TGCGCCAGCAGCGGCGGGACAACCTACAATGAGCAGTTCTTC.

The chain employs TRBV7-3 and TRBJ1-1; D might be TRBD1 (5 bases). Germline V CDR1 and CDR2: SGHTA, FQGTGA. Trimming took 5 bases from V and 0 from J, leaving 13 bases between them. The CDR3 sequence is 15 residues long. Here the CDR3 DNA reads TGTGCCAGCAGCCCCCAGGGACCTATGAACACTGAAGCTTTCTTT. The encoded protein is CASSPQGPMNTEAFF.

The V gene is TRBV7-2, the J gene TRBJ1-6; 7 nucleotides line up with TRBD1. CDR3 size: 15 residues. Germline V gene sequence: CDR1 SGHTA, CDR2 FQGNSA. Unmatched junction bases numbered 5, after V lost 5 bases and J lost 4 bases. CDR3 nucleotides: TGTGCCAGCAGCCCCCGGGACAGTTATAATTCACCCCTCCACTTT. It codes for CASSPRDSYNSPLHF.

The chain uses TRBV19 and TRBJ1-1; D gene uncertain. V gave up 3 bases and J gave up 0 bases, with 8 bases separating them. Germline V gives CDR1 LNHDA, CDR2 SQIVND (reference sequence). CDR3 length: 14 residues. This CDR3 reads CASSIPTVNTEAFF. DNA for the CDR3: TGTGCCAGTAGTATCCCTACAGTGAACACTGAAGCTTTCTTT.

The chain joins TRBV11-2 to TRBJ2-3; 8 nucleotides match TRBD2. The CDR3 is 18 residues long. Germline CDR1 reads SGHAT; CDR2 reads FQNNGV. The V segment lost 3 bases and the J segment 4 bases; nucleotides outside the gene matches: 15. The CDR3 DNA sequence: TGTGCCAGCAGCTTCCGACGGGGACGGGGGGGACGCGCAGATACGCAGTATTTT. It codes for CASSFRRGRGGRADTQYF.

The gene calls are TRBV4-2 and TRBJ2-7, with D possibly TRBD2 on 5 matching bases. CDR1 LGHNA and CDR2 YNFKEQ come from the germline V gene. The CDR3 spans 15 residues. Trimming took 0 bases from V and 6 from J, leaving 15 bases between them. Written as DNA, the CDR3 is TGTGCCAGCAGCCAAGATTTCGGAGGCATAAGCGAGCAGTACTTC. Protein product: CASSQDFGGISEQYF.

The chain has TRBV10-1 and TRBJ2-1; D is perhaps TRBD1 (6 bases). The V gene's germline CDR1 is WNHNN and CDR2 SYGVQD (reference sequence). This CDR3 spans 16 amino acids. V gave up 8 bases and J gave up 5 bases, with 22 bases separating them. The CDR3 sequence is CASGATGTLSNNEQFF. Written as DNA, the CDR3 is TGCGCCAGCGGGGCGACAGGAACGTTGTCGAACAATGAGCAGTTCTTC.